This T cell receptor (beta chain) was profiled in a study of shared clonotypes between healthy human individuals. Study overall: A donor's plate count was three for CD4 naive and three for CD4 memory; CD8 naive had two and CD8 memory one.

There are 15 residues in the CDR3. V gave up 0 bases and J gave up 2 bases, with 9 bases separating them. Per the germline V gene, CDR1 is SGDLS and CDR2 is YYNGEE. Only one count was recorded for this clone. The authors distributed each subset's genomic DNA evenly over several immunoSEQ plates. Libraries were prepared by immunoSEQ multiplex PCR; TCRdb keeps only in-frame clonotypes and omits some of them. The repertoire holds approximately 1.5 million clones, roughly 98.5% seen once, with 0.36% in the top ten. Sequencing was performed on naive CD4+ T cells sorted from blood. Specified subset: CD45RA+ positively selected. V and J are TRBV9 and TRBJ1-3; the D is unclear. The clonotype was recovered from a man aged 25 to 40 in good health. The CDR3 is CASSVAGGPGNTIYF. CDR3 DNA sequence: TGTGCCAGCAGCGTAGCAGGAGGTCCTGGAAACACCATATATTTT.